This T cell receptor (beta chain) was found in a study of blood T cell repertoires in COVID-19. Study-level information: Acute-phase and convalescent COVID-19 samples originated in the United States, Italy and Spain. PBMCs, B-cell-depleted T cells, or T cells were the source of the cDNA or gDNA that made up the material.

Generated by immunoSEQ multiplex PCR, the TCRdb table keeps only in-frame clones and is missing some. This table holds around 250,000 clones, about 90% found once. Only one count was recorded for this clone. The CDR3 totals 17 residues. The V gene's germline CDR1 is LNHNV and CDR2 YYDKDF (reference sequence). V was pared by 0 bases and J by 7 bases, with 13 bases of the junction left unmatched. The sequenced sample consisted of PBMCs or T cells enriched from blood (not recorded which). This TCR was sampled from a woman in her thirties with acute COVID-19. The chain employs TRBV15 and TRBJ2-3; TRBD2 aligns across 7 bases. CDR3 in DNA: TGTGCCACCAGCAGAGATGCGGCGGGAGTGGGGCGGAATACGCAGTATTTT. It yields the protein CATSRDAAGVGRNTQYF.